The subject of this entry is one T cell receptor beta chain. The target antigen is unknown. The data are from a study of cytomegalovirus exposure and HLA in healthy donors. Study outcomes and limitations: Researchers counted 180 or so TCR beta chains as cytomegalovirus-associated. Sequencing likely produced, as an artifact, a cluster of highly shared sequence variants. Researchers reported in a later analysis that a missense DCLRE1C variant was tied to TCR beta V- and J-gene trimming. Common viral pathogens were later found to be apparently linked to several of the most significant clusters.

Primers: 60 Vbeta forward and 13 Jbeta reverse. This table comes from immunoSEQ multiplex PCR, and its TCRdb copy is limited to in-frame clones, with some not included. The sample contains over 95,000 clones, over 55% of which appear only once. The sequence came from a man aged 18 to 30 in good health and CMV-seropositive. Sample: PBMCs.

This CDR3 reads CASKQRGGSTDTQYF. The CDR3 nucleotides read TGTGCCAGCAAACAAAGGGGGGGAAGCACAGATACGCAGTATTTT. The chain has TRBV6-5 and TRBJ2-3; D might be TRBD2 (7 bases). From germline, CDR1 is MNHEY and CDR2 SVGAGI. Trimming stripped 7 bases from V and 0 bases from J, with 14 bases between. CDR3 size: 15 residues.